The rows below give T cell receptor beta chains drawn from one sample of a study of blood T cells in healthy people across ages. A single record per CDR3 protein comes from TCRdb applying MiXCR to the 5' RACE reads. The sample holds more than 500,000 distinct CDR3 sequences, roughly a quarter seen once. These data were also filed under a second study, of T cells of mothers and their children.

Source material: blood. The origin of the receptors is a boy aged 2 to 9 in good health. Both conserved end residues are part of each CDR3.

v_gene	j_gene	CDR3aa
TRBV5-5	TRBJ1-4	CASNRGGEKPFF
TRBV9	TRBJ1-4	CASSVASMDEKLFF
TRBV7-6	TRBJ1-2	CASSSGRVRPNYGYTF
TRBV29-1	TRBJ2-5	CSVEKYKETQYF
TRBV30	TRBJ2-1	CAWSAPLAGSSYNEQFF
TRBV21-1	TRBJ2-4	CASNSTADPAKNIQYF
TRBV7-8	TRBJ2-1	CASSPNRGGPSYNEQFF
TRBV27	TRBJ2-5	CASSERRGRGEGEQYF
TRBV28	TRBJ2-4	CASSPRMSGKNIQYF
TRBV12-3/TRBV12-4	TRBJ1-5	CASSLGTGDQPQHF
TRBV4-3	TRBJ2-5	CASSVTGGSETQYF